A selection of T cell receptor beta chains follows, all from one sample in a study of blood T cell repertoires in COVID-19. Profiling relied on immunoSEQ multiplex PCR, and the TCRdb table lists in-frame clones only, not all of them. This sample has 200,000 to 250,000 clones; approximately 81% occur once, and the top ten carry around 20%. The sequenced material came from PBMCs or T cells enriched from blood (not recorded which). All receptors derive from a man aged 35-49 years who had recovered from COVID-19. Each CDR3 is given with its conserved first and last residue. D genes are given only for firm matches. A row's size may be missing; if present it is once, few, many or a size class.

TGTGCCAGCAGCGCCGGGGTGATAAACGAGCAGTACTTC | CASSAGVINEQYF | TRBJ2-7 | . | . | TRBV5-6
TGTGCCACCAGCAGAGACAGTGAGGAGCGGCGGGCTTTCTTT | CATSRDSEERRAFF | TRBJ1-1 | . | . | TRBV15
TGTGCCAGCAGTTTATCTAGCGGGAGGGATCCCCGCAATGAGCAGTTCTTC | CASSLSSGRDPRNEQFF | TRBJ2-1 | . | TRBD2 | TRBV27
TGTGCCAGCAGCCAACCGGGACTCCAAAGGGGGACCCAGTACTTC | CASSQPGLQRGTQYF | TRBJ2-5 | . | . | TRBV4-2
TGTGCCACCAGCAGAGAAGCAGCGGGAGTCGGAGATACGCAGTATTTT | CATSREAAGVGDTQYF | TRBJ2-3 | . | TRBD2 | TRBV15
TGCAGCGTGACCGGGACAGGGATGACTGAAGCTTTCTTT | CSVTGTGMTEAFF | TRBJ1-1 | . | TRBD1 | TRBV29-1
TGTGCCACCAGCCCCCTAGCGGCGCCCCTTTTGGAGACCCAGTACTTC | CATSPLAAPLLETQYF | TRBJ2-5 | . | TRBD2 | TRBV15
TGTGCCAGCAGCCACGACAGTTACTACGAGCAGTACTTC | CASSHDSYYEQYF | TRBJ2-7 | . | . | TRBV3-1/TRBV3-2
TGTGCCAGCAGCTTGGTACAGGCGAACACTGAAGCTTTCTTT | CASSLVQANTEAFF | TRBJ1-1 | . | . | TRBV5-4
TGTGCCAGCAGTTTTGGGAACAGGAATGAGCAGTTCTTC | CASSFGNRNEQFF | TRBJ2-1 | . | . | TRBV28
TGTGCCATCAGTGACCCAGACTTAGGCGGGGGTTCACCCCTCCACTTT | CAISDPDLGGGSPLHF | TRBJ1-6 | . | . | TRBV10-3
TGTGCCAGCAGTTACCCCGAGGTTTCACAGCCCCAGCATTTT | CASSYPEVSQPQHF | TRBJ1-5 | . | . | TRBV6-6
TGTGCCAGCAGCCCCCGGGGACAGGGATCCCATGAGCAGTTCTTC | CASSPRGQGSHEQFF | TRBJ2-1 | . | TRBD1 | TRBV9
TGTGCCAGCAGCCAACATGACTACCCAGAGACCCAGTACTTC | CASSQHDYPETQYF | TRBJ2-5 | . | . | TRBV3-1/TRBV3-2
TGTGCCAGCAGCTGGGGACAGAGCTCTGGAAACACCATATATTTT | CASSWGQSSGNTIYF | TRBJ1-3 | few | TRBD1 | TRBV7-8
TGTGCCAGCAGTTTAAGGACAGTTCTGAACACTGAAGCTTTCTTT | CASSLRTVLNTEAFF | TRBJ1-1 | few | . | TRBV28
TGCGCCAGCAGCTTGGGAAACGGCGGGGGCTACACCTTC | CASSLGNGGGYTF | TRBJ1-2 | . | . | TRBV5-1
TGTGCCAGCAGTAGAACCACGCGAGGGGGCACTGAAGCTTTCTTT | CASSRTTRGGTEAFF | TRBJ1-1 | . | . | TRBV6-5
TGTGCCAGCAGCTTGGCCGGAGGGAGGCTGTTTTTT | CASSLAGGRLFF | TRBJ2-2 | . | . | TRBV5-6
TGTGCCAGCAGTTCGAGGACTTCGCCCCAGCATTTT | CASSSRTSPQHF | TRBJ1-5 | once | . | TRBV6-2/TRBV6-3
TGTGCCAGCCTAACAGGGGGCGAGGGGCACTATGGCTACACCTTC | CASLTGGEGHYGYTF | TRBJ1-2 | once | TRBD1 | TRBV6-5
TGTGCCAGCAGTCCCGGGACAGGGAACTACAATGAGCAGTTCTTC | CASSPGTGNYNEQFF | TRBJ2-1 | . | TRBD1 | TRBV25-1
TGTGCCAGCAGCCCGCCGGGTAGCGGGAGGTATAACGAGCAGTACTTC | CASSPPGSGRYNEQYF | TRBJ2-7 | . | TRBD2 | TRBV3-1/TRBV3-2
TGTGCCAGCCGGTCGGGGATTCGGACAGATACGCAGTATTTT | CASRSGIRTDTQYF | TRBJ2-3 | . | . | TRBV2
TGTGCCAGCTCGCCCGGGACAGGCGGCTACACCTTC | CASSPGTGGYTF | TRBJ1-2 | once | TRBD1 | TRBV18
TGTGCTAGTGGTTTGCTTTCGAACACCGGGGAGCTGTTTTTT | CASGLLSNTGELFF | TRBJ2-2 | . | . | TRBV12-5
TGTGCCAGCAGCCCTGGGAGCAGCACGAACACCGGGGAGCTGTTTTTT | CASSPGSSTNTGELFF | TRBJ2-2 | . | . | TRBV5-4
TGTGCCAGCAGTCCCGGGACAGGGGGCTGGTCTGGAAACACCATATATTTT | CASSPGTGGWSGNTIYF | TRBJ1-3 | once | TRBD1 | TRBV25-1
TGTGCCAGCAGTGAGACAGGGGGAGGCAATCAGCCCCAGCATTTT | CASSETGGGNQPQHF | TRBJ1-5 | . | TRBD1 | TRBV6-1
TGTGCCAGCAGCGGAACAGCTTCAACTAATGAAAAACTGTTTTTT | CASSGTASTNEKLFF | TRBJ1-4 | . | . | TRBV7-9
TGTGCCAGCAGTTTGTACAGGGAGAGCTATGGCTACACCTTC | CASSLYRESYGYTF | TRBJ1-2 | . | . | TRBV27
TGTGCCAGCAGTTTGCAACAGGGACGGGGCTACACCTTC | CASSLQQGRGYTF | TRBJ1-2 | . | . | TRBV28
TGTGCCAGCAGCTTCCCGGGACAGGGTGCCTACGAGCAGTACTTC | CASSFPGQGAYEQYF | TRBJ2-7 | . | TRBD1 | TRBV7-9
TGTGCCAGCAGCTTAGATTCGTGGCAGGGGCTCGGCTACACCTTC | CASSLDSWQGLGYTF | TRBJ1-2 | . | . | TRBV7-9
TGTGCCTGGAGTGTACCGAGCTCTGGAAACACCATATATTTT | CAWSVPSSGNTIYF | TRBJ1-3 | few | . | TRBV30
TGTGCCAGCAGTTACCCCGGGACTCTGTGGAGGCCCCAGCATTTT | CASSYPGTLWRPQHF | TRBJ1-5 | . | . | TRBV6-7
TGTGCCAGCAGTTTATACGGGACCCAGTACTTC | CASSLYGTQYF | TRBJ2-5 | few | . | TRBV12-3/TRBV12-4
TGTGCCAGCAGCACAGGGTTTGGAAACACCATATATTTT | CASSTGFGNTIYF | TRBJ1-3 | . | . | TRBV7-3
TGTGCCAGCAGTGACTCGGTGGCAGGGGGCCCGAACACTGAAGCTTTCTTT | CASSDSVAGGPNTEAFF | TRBJ1-1 | . | TRBD1 | TRBV6-4
TGCACCAGCAGCCAAACAAGATGTGATAGCGGGAGGGTAATAGGCGAGCAGTACTTC | CTSSQTRCDSGRVIGEQYF | TRBJ2-7 | few | . | TRBV1
TGTGCCAGCTCCGGGACAGCTGAAGCTTTCTTT | CASSGTAEAFF | TRBJ1-1 | . | TRBD1 | TRBV18
TGTGCCAGCAGCTTTGGGCGGGAGGCTCCCTACGAGCAGTACTTC | CASSFGREAPYEQYF | TRBJ2-7 | . | . | TRBV12-1
TGTGCCTGGAGTTATGATTTCCAGGGTGAAAAACTGTTTTTT | CAWSYDFQGEKLFF | TRBJ1-4 | once | . | TRBV30
TGTGCCAGCAGTGAAAGCCAGGGCCCACCACCCACCGACTTC | CASSESQGPPPTDF | TRBJ2-7 | . | . | TRBV2
TGTGCCAGCAGGCAGGGACTAGCGGGAGGGGATACGCAGTATTTT | CASRQGLAGGDTQYF | TRBJ2-3 | . | TRBD2 | TRBV2
TGTGCCACCAGTGATTTGCGGGGGGATGGCTACACCTTC | CATSDLRGDGYTF | TRBJ1-2 | once | . | TRBV24-1
TGCAGCGTTGACAGCGGCCAGGGGTTAGACGAGCAGTACTTC | CSVDSGQGLDEQYF | TRBJ2-7 | . | . | TRBV29-1
TGTGCCAGCAGCGCCGGGGGGTGGCAAGAGACCCAGTACTTC | CASSAGGWQETQYF | TRBJ2-5 | . | TRBD2 | TRBV9
TGTGCCTGGAGTGCCCCGGGACAGGGGGCGACAGAGACCCAGTACTTC | CAWSAPGQGATETQYF | TRBJ2-5 | . | TRBD1 | TRBV30
TGTGCCACCAGCCAACGGGTCCCAAGAGCGGATCAGCCCCAGCATTTT | CATSQRVPRADQPQHF | TRBJ1-5 | . | . | TRBV15
TGTGCCAGCAAGACTAGCGGGGAACGGCACGAGCAGTACTTC | CASKTSGERHEQYF | TRBJ2-7 | . | TRBD2 | TRBV6-5
TGTGCCAGCAGTGAAGAGGGAAAGATCTACAATGAGCAGTTCTTC | CASSEEGKIYNEQFF | TRBJ2-1 | . | . | TRBV25-1
TGTGCCAGCAGTGAATCCCCGCCGGGACAGGGCAATTCACCCCTCCACTTT | CASSESPPGQGNSPLHF | TRBJ1-6 | . | TRBD1 | TRBV25-1
TGTGCCTGGGGACAGTTCGATAGCAATCAGCCCCAGCATTTT | CAWGQFDSNQPQHF | TRBJ1-5 | . | . | TRBV30
TGTGCCAGCAGCTTGGGAGGGTTGAGCAATCAGCCCCAGCATTTT | CASSLGGLSNQPQHF | TRBJ1-5 | . | . | TRBV5-8
TGTGCCAGTAGTTTTACAGGGAGCACAGATACGCAGTATTTT | CASSFTGSTDTQYF | TRBJ2-3 | . | . | TRBV19
TGTGCCAGCTCACCAGGTGCGGGGATAGGTACGCAGTATTTT | CASSPGAGIGTQYF | TRBJ2-3 | . | . | TRBV18